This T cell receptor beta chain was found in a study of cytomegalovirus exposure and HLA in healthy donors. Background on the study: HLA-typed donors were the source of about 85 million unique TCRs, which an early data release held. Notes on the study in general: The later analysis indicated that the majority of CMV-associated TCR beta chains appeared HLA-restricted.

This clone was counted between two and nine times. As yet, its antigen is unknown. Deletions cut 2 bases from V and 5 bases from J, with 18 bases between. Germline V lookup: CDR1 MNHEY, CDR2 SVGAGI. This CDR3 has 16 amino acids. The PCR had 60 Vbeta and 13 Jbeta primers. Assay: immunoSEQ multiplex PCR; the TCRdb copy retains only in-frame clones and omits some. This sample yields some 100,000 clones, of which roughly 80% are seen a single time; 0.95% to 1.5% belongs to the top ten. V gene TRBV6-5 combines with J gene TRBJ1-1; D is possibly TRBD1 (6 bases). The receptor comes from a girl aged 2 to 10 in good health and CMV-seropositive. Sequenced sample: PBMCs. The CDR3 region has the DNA TGTGCCAGCAGTTACAGGGGCAGGGGAATAGGGACTGAAGCTTTCTTT. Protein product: CASSYRGRGIGTEAFF.